These 24 T cell receptor beta chains came from one sample sequenced in a study of T cells after yellow fever vaccination. TCRdb analysed the 5' RACE reads with MiXCR anew, one entry per CDR3 protein. Of approximately 330,000 distinct CDR3 sequences detected, approximately 4% appear once; the ten largest clones hold 20% to 25%. This specimen consisted of PBMCs, obtained 5 days after the yellow fever booster vaccination. These receptors all stem from a man aged 18-30 years who received the YFV17D yellow fever vaccine.

This clonotype was seen at least ten times. The genes are TRBV12-3 or TRBV12-4 and TRBJ2-7; the D gene is possibly TRBD2 (6 bases). The CDR3 sequence is 15 residues long. With 1 base removed from V and 4 bases from J, the gap between germline ends came to 14 bases. The CDR3 DNA is TGTGCCAGCAGTTTAGAGGCCGGGGGTGGGTACGAGCAGTACGTC. It is translated as CASSLEAGGGYEQYV.

The sample holds many counts of this clonotype. This rearrangement joins TRBV12-3 or TRBV12-4 to TRBJ1-4; no clear D gene. CDR3 length: 13 residues. Trimming left V 2 bases short and J 4 bases short, with 5 bases between. The CDR3 here is CASSLSGNEKLFF. The CDR3 DNA follows: TGTGCCAGCAGTTTATCTGGTAATGAAAAACTGTTTTTT.

This clonotype has just a few counts. This chain connects TRBV6-5 to TRBJ2-3; D is unclear. Germline V gene sequence: CDR1 MNHEY, CDR2 SVGAGI. This CDR3 has 14 residues. The V and J ends lost 4 bases and 0 bases respectively, with 8 bases between them. The CDR3 DNA is TGTGCCAGCAGTTCCGACGTTAGCACAGATACGCAGTATTTT. Amino acid sequence: CASSSDVSTDTQYF.

This clonotype has just a few counts. The V and J genes are TRBV6-2 or TRBV6-3 and TRBJ2-6; possible D gene TRBD2, 5 bases. Trimming removed 6 bases from V and 2 bases from J, with 20 bases in between. Looked up from germline, CDR1 is MNHEY and CDR2 is SVGEGT. This CDR3 has 18 amino acids. CDR3 in amino acids: CASSTRGVSFAGANVLTF. The CDR3 region has the DNA TGTGCCAGCAGCACCCGGGGAGTATCCTTCGCTGGGGCCAACGTCCTGACTTTC.

This clonotype has a count of ten or more. The V call is TRBV20-1, the J call TRBJ2-7; D possibly uses TRBD1 or TRBD2 (5 bases each). Between the trimmed V and J ends, which lost 4 bases and 4 bases, there was a span of 14 bases. CDR3 length equals 13 residues. Germline V lookup: CDR1 DFQATT, CDR2 SNEGSKA (reference sequence). CDR3 loop: CSAKFEGSYEQYV. The CDR3 DNA reads as TGCAGTGCTAAGTTCGAGGGGTCTTACGAGCAGTACGTC.

At least ten counts were recorded for this clonotype. The V call is TRBV7-9, the J call TRBJ2-2; 10 nucleotides line up with TRBD1. The V gene end was trimmed by 7 bases and the J gene end by 8 bases; junction bases not matched to a gene: 4. In germline, CDR1 is SEHNR, CDR2 FQNEAQ (reference sequence). CDR3 length: 13 amino acids. This CDR3 is CASTDRGPGELFF. The CDR3, as DNA: TGTGCCAGCACAGACAGGGGGCCTGGGGAGCTGTTTTTT.

This clonotype was recorded a few times. The chain links TRBV5-1 to TRBJ1-2, with 7 bases lining up with TRBD1. The germline V gene encodes CDR1 SGHRS and CDR2 YFSETQ. The CDR3 has 15 amino acids. The V and J ends lost 2 bases and 8 bases, in that order; junction bases with no gene match: 12. CDR3 bases: TGCGCCAGCAGCTTCCAGAGACAGGGAATGGGGGGCTACACCTTC. Translation gives CASSFQRQGMGGYTF.

This clonotype was counted at least ten times. The CDR3 sequence is CASSSGQGSPYEQYV. CDR3 nucleotides: TGTGCCAGCAGTTCAGGACAGGGATCACCCTACGAGCAGTACGTC. V and J are TRBV6-2 or TRBV6-3 and TRBJ2-7; 8 positions agree with TRBD1. J lost 2 bases, V lost 4 bases, and 7 bases had no gene match. Germline V gene lookup returns CDR1 MNHEY and CDR2 SVGEGT. The CDR3 loop spans 15 amino acids.

This clonotype was seen ten or more times. The V gene is TRBV10-3, the J gene TRBJ2-3; 11 bases fit TRBD2. Per germline, CDR1 ENHRY and CDR2 SYGVKD. Losses at the gene ends were 7 bases for V and 1 base for J; bases not matched to a gene: 10. The CDR3 consists of 17 residues. The CDR3 loop is CAINPGLAVPGTDTQYF. In DNA form, the CDR3 reads TGTGCCATCAACCCGGGACTAGCGGTTCCTGGCACAGATACGCAGTATTTT.

This clonotype was counted between two and nine times. The chain has TRBV6-5 and TRBJ1-6; 7 bases fit TRBD1. Per the germline V gene, CDR1 is MNHEY and CDR2 is SVGAGI. J lost 6 bases, V lost 2 bases, and 7 bases had no gene match. The CDR3 contains 16 residues. CDR3 region: CASSYLGTAVNSPLHF. The DNA of the CDR3 is TGTGCCAGCAGTTACCTAGGGACAGCAGTTAATTCACCCCTCCACTTT.

This clonotype was detected only a few times. V and J are TRBV28 and TRBJ2-3; D may match TRBD1 or TRBD2 (5 bases each). Germline CDR1 is MDHEN and CDR2 is SYDVKM. There are 13 residues in the CDR3. The germline V and J ends were trimmed by 2 bases and 4 bases, with 7 bases remaining between them. The CDR3 here is CASSLPGPDTQYF. Here the CDR3 DNA reads TGTGCCAGCAGTTTACCGGGGCCAGATACGCAGTATTTT.

In this sample, this clonotype turned up many times. The chain joins TRBV4-2 to TRBJ2-7; D unclear. Germline V gene sequence: CDR1 LGHNA, CDR2 YNFKEQ. The CDR3 covers 15 residues. V shed 0 bases and J shed 0 bases, with 9 bases lying between them. CDR3 amino acids: CASSQDTQSSYEQYF. For the CDR3, the DNA is TGTGCCAGCAGCCAAGATACACAGAGCTCCTACGAGCAGTACTTC.

The chain is built from TRBV19 and TRBJ2-5; TRBD2 might be the D (6 bases). The CDR3 has 14 residues. The V and J ends lost 5 bases and 1 base respectively, with 11 bases between them. Germline V CDR1 and CDR2: LNHDA, SQIVND (reference sequence). The CDR3 DNA is TGTGCCAGTAGTCGACGGGACTCCCAAGAGACCCAGTACTTC. It encodes CASSRRDSQETQYF.

This clonotype was detected many times. The chain has TRBV24-1 and TRBJ2-2; D unclear. Germline V gives CDR1 KGHDR, CDR2 SFDVKD. The CDR3 is 15 residues long. V was clipped by 3 bases and J by 4 bases, with 11 bases between them. The CDR3 DNA reads as TGTGCCACCAGTGATCCGGGCCGGACCACCGGGGAGCTGTTTTTT. Translation gives CATSDPGRTTGELFF.

This clonotype was seen a handful of times. The chain uses TRBV20-1 and TRBJ2-3; unclear D gene. CDR3 size: 15 residues. Deletions cut 6 bases from V and 0 bases from J, with 16 bases between. Germline loops: CDR1 DFQATT, CDR2 SNEGSKA (reference sequence). The CDR3 loop reads CSAYKARSSTDTQYF. In DNA form, the CDR3 reads TGCAGTGCCTATAAGGCTAGATCTAGCACAGATACGCAGTATTTT.

This clonotype appeared many times. The gene calls are TRBV7-2 and TRBJ2-3; the D gene is possibly TRBD1 (5 bases). This CDR3 comprises 14 residues. The ends were cut back, 4 bases at V and 4 bases at J, with 12 bases in the middle. From germline, CDR1 is SGHTA and CDR2 FQGNSA. For the CDR3, the DNA is TGTGCCAGCAGCTCCCGCCTGGGGCCAGATACGCAGTATTTT. Its protein product is CASSSRLGPDTQYF.

The table lists this clonotype with many counts. V and J are TRBV25-1 and TRBJ2-1; 10 bases align to TRBD2. V lost 3 bases and J lost 4; bases outside the gene matches: 18. The germline V gene encodes CDR1 MGHDK and CDR2 SYGVNS. The CDR3 runs 20 residues. The CDR3 spells CASSDPLALSSGGWYNEQFF. In nucleotides, the CDR3 is TGTGCCAGCAGTGATCCCCTAGCCCTGTCTAGCGGGGGCTGGTACAATGAGCAGTTCTTC.

The J gene is TRBJ2-6, the V gene TRBV5-1; no definite D call. The CDR3 is 17 amino acids. Trimming left V 0 bases short and J 4 bases short, with 14 bases between. Germline CDR1 reads SGHRS; CDR2 reads YFSETQ. CDR3 bases: TGCGCCAGCAGCTTGGTAGGTGGGGTCGGCGGGGCCAACGTCCTGACTTTC. The encoded protein is CASSLVGGVGGANVLTF.

This clonotype occurred a few times. The chain has TRBV7-2 and TRBJ2-1; 11 nucleotides agree with TRBD2. J lost 6 bases, V lost 5 bases, and 9 bases had no gene match. There are 16 residues in the CDR3. CDR1 and CDR2 from the germline V gene are SGHTA and FQGNSA. DNA of the CDR3: TGTGCCAGCAGCCGACAGGGTAGCGGGGGGGGCAATGAGCAGTTCTTC. Its translation: CASSRQGSGGGNEQFF.

The J gene is TRBJ2-7, the V gene TRBV5-1; a possible D gene is TRBD1 (6 bases). The germline CDR1 and CDR2 sequences are SGHRS and YFSETQ. V shed 4 bases and J shed 5 bases, with 10 bases lying between them. The CDR3 contains 12 residues. This CDR3 is CASSLEGDEQYF. The CDR3 coding sequence is TGCGCCAGCAGCCTCGAGGGGGACGAGCAGTACTTC.

CDR3 residues: CASVEQGWTDTQYF. CDR3 bases: TGTGCCAGCGTCGAACAGGGTTGGACAGATACGCAGTATTTT. V is TRBV6-2 or TRBV6-3 and J is TRBJ2-3; weak D call: TRBD1 (6 bases). Per germline, CDR1 MNHEY and CDR2 SVGEGT. The CDR3 contains 14 residues. The germline V and J ends were trimmed by 8 bases and 3 bases, with 15 bases remaining between them.

This chain joins TRBV5-5 and TRBJ1-6, with 7 bases aligning to TRBD1. CDR3 length: 15 amino acids. Germline V CDR1 and CDR2: SGHKS, YYEKEE (reference sequence). After removal of 5 bases from V and 4 bases from J, the junction contained 6 bases not matched to a gene. The CDR3 reads CASRGSGQYNSPLHF. The CDR3 nucleotides read TGTGCCAGCAGAGGATCGGGACAGTATAATTCACCCCTCCACTTT.

This clonotype was recorded many times. The chain employs TRBV5-1 and TRBJ2-7; TRBD1 matches 9 bases. V gave up 0 bases and J gave up 12 bases; unmatched junction bases: 4. Germline values: CDR1 SGHRS, CDR2 YFSETQ. The CDR3 length is 12 residues. The CDR3 region is CASSLVGDRAYV. CDR3 DNA sequence: TGCGCCAGCAGCTTGGTTGGGGACAGGGCGTACGTC.

This clonotype was picked up a small number of times. The rearrangement uses TRBV27 and TRBJ2-1; 7 bases line up with TRBD2. CDR3 size: 15 residues. Trimming at V came to 6 bases and at J to 4 bases, leaving 9 bases not matched to a gene. The germline CDR1 and CDR2 sequences are MNHEY and SMNVEV (reference sequence). The CDR3 nucleotides are TGTGCCAGCAGGTCGGGGGGAGCGGGGTACAATGAGCAGTTCTTC. Its protein product is CASRSGGAGYNEQFF.